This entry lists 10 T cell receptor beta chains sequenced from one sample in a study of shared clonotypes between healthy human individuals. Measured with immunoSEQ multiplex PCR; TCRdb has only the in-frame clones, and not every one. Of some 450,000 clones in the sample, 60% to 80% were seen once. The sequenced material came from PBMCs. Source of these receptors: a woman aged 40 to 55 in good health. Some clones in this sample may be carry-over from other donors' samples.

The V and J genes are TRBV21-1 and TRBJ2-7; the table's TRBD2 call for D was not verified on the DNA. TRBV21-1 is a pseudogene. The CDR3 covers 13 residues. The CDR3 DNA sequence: TGTGCCAGCAGGAAGGAGGGATCCTACGAGCAGTACTTC. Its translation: CASRKEGSYEQYF.

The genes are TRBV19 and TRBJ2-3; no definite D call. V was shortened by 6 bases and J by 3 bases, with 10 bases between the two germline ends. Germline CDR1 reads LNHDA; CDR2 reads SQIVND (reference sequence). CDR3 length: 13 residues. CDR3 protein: CASSLQETDTQYF. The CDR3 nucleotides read TGTGCCAGTAGCCTCCAGGAGACAGATACGCAGTATTTT.

CDR3: CAISDRVPGETQYF. The CDR3 DNA reads as TGTGCCATCAGTGATAGGGTCCCTGGAGAGACCCAGTACTTC. V and J are TRBV10-3 and TRBJ2-5; D call uncertain. The CDR3 length is 14 residues. Between the trimmed V and J ends, which lost 3 bases and 4 bases, there was a span of 12 bases. Germline V gives CDR1 ENHRY, CDR2 SYGVKD.

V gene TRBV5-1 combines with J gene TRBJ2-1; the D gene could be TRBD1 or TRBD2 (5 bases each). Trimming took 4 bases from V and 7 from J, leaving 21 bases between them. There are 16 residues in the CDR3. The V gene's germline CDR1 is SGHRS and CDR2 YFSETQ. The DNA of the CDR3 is TGCGCCAGCAGCGGAGCCGGGACCCCGCCGGGGAATGAGCAGTTCTTC. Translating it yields CASSGAGTPPGNEQFF.

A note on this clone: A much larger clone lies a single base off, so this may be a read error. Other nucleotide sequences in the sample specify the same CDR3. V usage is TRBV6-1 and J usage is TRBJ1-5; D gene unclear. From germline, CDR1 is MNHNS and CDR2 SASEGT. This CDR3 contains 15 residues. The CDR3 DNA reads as TGTGCCAGCAGTGAAGCGGAGGAGGGCAACCAGCCCCAGCATTTT. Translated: CASSEAEEGNQPQHF.

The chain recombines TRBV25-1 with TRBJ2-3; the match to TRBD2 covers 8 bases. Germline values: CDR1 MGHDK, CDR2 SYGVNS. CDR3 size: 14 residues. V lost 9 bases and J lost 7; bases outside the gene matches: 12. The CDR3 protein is CASGGSGSLYTQYF. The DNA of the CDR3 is TGTGCCAGTGGCGGAAGCGGGAGTTTATATACGCAGTATTTT.

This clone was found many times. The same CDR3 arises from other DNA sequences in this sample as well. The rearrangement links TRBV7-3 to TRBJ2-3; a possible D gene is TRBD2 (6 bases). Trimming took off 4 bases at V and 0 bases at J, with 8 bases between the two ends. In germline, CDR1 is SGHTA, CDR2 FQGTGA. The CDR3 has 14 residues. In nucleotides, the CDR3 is TGTGCCAGCAGCTCCGGGACTAGCACAGATACGCAGTATTTT. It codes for CASSSGTSTDTQYF.

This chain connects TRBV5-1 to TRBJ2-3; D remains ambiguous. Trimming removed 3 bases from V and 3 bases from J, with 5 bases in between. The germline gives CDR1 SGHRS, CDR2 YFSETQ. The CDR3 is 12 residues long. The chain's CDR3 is CASSSTTDTQYF. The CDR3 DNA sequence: TGCGCCAGCAGCTCGACTACAGATACGCAGTATTTT.

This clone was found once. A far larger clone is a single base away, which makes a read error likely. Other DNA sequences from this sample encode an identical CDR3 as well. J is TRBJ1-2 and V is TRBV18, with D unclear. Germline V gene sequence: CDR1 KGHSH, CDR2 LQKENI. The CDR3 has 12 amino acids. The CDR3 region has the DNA TGTGCCAGCTCACCACCAGACTACGGCTACACCTTC. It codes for CASSPPDYGYTF.

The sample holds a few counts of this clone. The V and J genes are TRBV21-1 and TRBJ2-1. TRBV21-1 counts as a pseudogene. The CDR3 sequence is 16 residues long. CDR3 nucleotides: TGTGCCAGCAGCACCGGGACCCCGACTCCCTACAATGAGCAGTTCTTC. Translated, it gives CASSTGTPTPYNEQFF.